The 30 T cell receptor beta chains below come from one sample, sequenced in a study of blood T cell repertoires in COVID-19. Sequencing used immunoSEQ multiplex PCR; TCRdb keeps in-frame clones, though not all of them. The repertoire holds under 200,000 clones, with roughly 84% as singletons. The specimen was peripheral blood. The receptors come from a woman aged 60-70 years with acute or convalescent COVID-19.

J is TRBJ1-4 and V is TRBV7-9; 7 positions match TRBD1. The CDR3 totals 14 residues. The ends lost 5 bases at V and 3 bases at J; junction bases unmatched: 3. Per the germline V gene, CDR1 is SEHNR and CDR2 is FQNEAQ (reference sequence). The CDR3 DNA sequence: TGTGCCAGCAGCCTTGGGACAGCTAATGAAAAACTGTTTTTT. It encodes CASSLGTANEKLFF.

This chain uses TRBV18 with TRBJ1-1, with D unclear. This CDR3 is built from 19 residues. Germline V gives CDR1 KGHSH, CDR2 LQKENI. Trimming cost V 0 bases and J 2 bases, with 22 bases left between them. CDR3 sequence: CASSPPPEAREGLNTEAFF. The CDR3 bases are TGTGCCAGCTCACCACCCCCGGAGGCACGGGAGGGTTTAAACACTGAAGCTTTCTTT. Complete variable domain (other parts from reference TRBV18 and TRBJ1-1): NAGVMQNPRHLVRRRGQEARLRCSPMKGHSHVYWYRQLPEEGLKFMVYLQKENIIDESGMPKERFSAEFPKEGPSILRIQQVVRGDSAAYFCASSPPPEAREGLNTEAFFGQGTRLTVV.

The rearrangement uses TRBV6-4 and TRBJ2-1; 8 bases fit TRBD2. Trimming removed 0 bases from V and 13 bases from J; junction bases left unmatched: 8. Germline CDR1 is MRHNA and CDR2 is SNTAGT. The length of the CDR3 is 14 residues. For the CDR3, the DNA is TGTGCCAGCAGTGACTCGGGTAGCGGGGATACCCAGTTCTTC. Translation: CASSDSGSGDTQFF.

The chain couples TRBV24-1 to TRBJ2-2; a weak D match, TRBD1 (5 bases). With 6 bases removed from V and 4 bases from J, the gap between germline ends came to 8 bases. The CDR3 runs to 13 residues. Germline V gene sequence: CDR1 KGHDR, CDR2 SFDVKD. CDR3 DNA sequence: TGTGCCACCAGTTATGGGGCCACCGGGGAGCTGTTTTTT. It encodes CATSYGATGELFF.

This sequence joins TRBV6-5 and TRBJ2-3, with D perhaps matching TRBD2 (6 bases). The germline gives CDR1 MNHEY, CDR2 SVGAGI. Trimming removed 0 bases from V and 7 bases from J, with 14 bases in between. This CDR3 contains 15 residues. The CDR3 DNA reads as TGTGCCAGCAGTTACTCGAAAACTAGCCTAAATACGCAGTATTTT. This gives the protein CASSYSKTSLNTQYF.

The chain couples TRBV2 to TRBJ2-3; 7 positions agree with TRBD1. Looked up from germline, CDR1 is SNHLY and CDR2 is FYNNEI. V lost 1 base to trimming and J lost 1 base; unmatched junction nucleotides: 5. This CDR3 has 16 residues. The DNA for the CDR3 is TGTGCCAGCAGTGAAGGCCACAGGGGTGGCACAGATACGCAGTATTTT. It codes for CASSEGHRGGTDTQYF.

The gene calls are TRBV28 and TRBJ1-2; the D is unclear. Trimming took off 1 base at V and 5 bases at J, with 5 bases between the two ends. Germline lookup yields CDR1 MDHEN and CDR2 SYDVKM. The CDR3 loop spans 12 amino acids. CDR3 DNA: TGTGCCAGCAGTTTATTACAGTATGGCTACACCTTC. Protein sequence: CASSLLQYGYTF.

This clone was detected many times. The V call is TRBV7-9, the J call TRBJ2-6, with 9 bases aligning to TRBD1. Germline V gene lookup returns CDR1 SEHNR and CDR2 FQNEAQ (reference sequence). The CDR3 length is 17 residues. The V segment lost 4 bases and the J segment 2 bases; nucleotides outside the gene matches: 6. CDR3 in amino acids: CASSSTGGAPGANVLTF. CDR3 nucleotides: TGTGCCAGCAGCTCTACAGGGGGCGCACCTGGGGCCAACGTCCTGACTTTC.

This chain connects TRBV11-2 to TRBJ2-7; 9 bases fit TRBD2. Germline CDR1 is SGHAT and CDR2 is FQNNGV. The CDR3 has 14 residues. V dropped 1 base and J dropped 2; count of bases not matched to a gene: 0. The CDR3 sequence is CASSLGGGAYEQYF. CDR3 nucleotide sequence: TGTGCCAGCAGCTTAGGCGGGGGGGCCTACGAGCAGTACTTC.

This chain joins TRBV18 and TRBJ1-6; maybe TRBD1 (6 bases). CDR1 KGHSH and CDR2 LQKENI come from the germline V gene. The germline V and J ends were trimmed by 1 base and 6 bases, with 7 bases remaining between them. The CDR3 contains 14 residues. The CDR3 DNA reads TGTGCCAGCTCACCACAGGGGGTTAATTCACCCCTCCACTTT. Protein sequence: CASSPQGVNSPLHF.

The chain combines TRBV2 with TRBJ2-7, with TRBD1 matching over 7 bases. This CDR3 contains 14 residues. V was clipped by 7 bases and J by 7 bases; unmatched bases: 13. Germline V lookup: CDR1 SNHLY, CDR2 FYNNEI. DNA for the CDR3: TGTGCCAGCACCGAGGGGGCAGGAGTCGGAGAGCAGTACTTC. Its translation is CASTEGAGVGEQYF.

The CDR3 nucleotides read TGTGCCAGCTCACCACCGGCGGGGGGGCCGGAGACCCAGTACTTC. It codes for CASSPPAGGPETQYF. The rearrangement uses TRBV18 and TRBJ2-5, with TRBD2 matching 9 bases. With 0 bases clipped from V and 5 bases from J, the junction kept 4 bases outside the gene matches. In germline, CDR1 is KGHSH, CDR2 LQKENI. There are 15 residues in the CDR3.

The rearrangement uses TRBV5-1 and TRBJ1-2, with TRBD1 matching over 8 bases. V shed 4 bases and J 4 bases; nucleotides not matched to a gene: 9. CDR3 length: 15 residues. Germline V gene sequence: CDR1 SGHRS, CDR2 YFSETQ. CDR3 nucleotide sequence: TGCGCCAGCAGCACGGGGGCAGGGGGCGCCTATGGCTACACCTTC. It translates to CASSTGAGGAYGYTF.

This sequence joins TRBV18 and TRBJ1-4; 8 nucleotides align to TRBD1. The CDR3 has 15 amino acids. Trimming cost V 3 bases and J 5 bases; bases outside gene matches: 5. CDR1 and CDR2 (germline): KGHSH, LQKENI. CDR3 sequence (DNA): TGTGCCAGCTCACCCCCTAGGGACAGGAATGAAAAACTGTTTTTT. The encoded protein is CASSPPRDRNEKLFF.

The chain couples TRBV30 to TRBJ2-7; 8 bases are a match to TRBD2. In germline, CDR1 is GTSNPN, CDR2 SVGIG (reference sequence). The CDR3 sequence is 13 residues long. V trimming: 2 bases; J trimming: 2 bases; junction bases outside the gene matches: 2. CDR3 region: CAWSRRGAYEQYF. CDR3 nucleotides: TGTGCCTGGAGTAGGCGGGGGGCCTACGAGCAGTACTTC.

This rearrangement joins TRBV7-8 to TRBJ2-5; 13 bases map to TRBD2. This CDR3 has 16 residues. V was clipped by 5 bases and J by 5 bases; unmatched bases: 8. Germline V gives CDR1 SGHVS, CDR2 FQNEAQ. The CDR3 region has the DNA TGTGCCAGCAGCCCGGGACTAGCGGGGTATCAGGAGACCCAGTACTTC. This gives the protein CASSPGLAGYQETQYF. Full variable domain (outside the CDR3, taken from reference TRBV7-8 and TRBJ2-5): GAGVSQSPRYKVAKRGQDVALRCDPISGHVSLFWYQQALGQGPEFLTYFQNEAQLDKSGLPSDRFFAERPEGSVSTLKIQRTQQEDSAVYLCASSPGLAGYQETQYFGPGTRLLVL.

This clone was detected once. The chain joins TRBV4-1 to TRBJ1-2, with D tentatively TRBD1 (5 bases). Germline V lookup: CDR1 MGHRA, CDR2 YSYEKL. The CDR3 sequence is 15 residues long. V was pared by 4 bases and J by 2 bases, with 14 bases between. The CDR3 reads CASSPATVVNYGYTF. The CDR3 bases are TGCGCCAGCAGCCCAGCGACAGTCGTCAACTATGGCTACACCTTC.

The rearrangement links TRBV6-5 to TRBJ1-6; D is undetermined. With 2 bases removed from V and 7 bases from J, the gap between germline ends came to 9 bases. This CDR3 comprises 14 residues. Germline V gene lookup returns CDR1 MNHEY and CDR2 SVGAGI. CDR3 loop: CASSYRQINSPLHF. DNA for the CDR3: TGTGCCAGCAGTTACCGCCAGATAAATTCACCCCTCCACTTT.

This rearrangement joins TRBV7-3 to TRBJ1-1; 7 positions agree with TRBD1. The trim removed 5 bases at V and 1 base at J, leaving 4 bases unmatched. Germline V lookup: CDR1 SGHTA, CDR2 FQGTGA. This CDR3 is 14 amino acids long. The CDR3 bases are TGTGCCAGCAGCGTGGGACAGCCGAACACTGAAGCTTTCTTT. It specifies CASSVGQPNTEAFF.

CDR3 amino acids: CASSTGQGPSDEQFF. CDR3 DNA sequence: TGTGCCAGTAGTACGGGACAGGGGCCGAGCGATGAGCAGTTCTTC. The genes are TRBV19 and TRBJ2-1, with 10 nucleotides matching TRBD1. This CDR3 contains 15 residues. Germline trimming cut 4 bases from V and 8 bases from J; bases unmatched to any gene: 8. Germline CDR1 is LNHDA and CDR2 is SQIVND (reference sequence).

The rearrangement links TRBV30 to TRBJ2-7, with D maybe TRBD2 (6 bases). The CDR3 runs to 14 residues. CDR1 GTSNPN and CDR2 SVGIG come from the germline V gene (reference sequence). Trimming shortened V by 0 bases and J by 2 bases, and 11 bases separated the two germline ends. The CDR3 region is CAWSVGRKAYEQYF. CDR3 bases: TGTGCCTGGAGTGTTGGGAGGAAAGCCTACGAGCAGTACTTC.

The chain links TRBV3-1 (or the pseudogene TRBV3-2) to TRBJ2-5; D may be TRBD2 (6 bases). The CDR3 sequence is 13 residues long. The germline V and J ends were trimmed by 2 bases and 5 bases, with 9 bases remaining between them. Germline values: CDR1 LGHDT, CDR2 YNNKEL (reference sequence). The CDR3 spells CASSQYRGETQYF. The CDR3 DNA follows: TGTGCCAGCAGCCAATACCGGGGGGAGACCCAGTACTTC.

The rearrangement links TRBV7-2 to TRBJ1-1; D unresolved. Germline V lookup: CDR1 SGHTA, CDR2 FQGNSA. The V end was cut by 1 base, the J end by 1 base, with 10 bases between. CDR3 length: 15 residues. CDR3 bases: TGTGCCAGCAGCTTAGAATCGGTTAGGAACACTGAAGCTTTCTTT. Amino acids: CASSLESVRNTEAFF.

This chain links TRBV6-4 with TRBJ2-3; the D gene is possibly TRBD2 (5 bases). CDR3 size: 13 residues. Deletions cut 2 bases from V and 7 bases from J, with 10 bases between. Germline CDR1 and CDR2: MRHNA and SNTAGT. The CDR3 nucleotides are TGTGCCAGCAGTGACCTAGGAGGAAATACGCAGTATTTT. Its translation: CASSDLGGNTQYF.

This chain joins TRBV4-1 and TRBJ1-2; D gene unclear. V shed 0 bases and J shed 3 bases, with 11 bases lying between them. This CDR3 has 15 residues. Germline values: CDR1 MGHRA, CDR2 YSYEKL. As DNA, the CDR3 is TGCGCCAGCAGCCAAGAGAGGTACGGGGACTATGGCTACACCTTC. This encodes CASSQERYGDYGYTF.

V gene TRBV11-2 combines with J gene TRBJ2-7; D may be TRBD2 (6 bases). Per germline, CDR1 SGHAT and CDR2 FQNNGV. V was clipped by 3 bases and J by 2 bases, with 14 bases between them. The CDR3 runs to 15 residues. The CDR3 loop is CASSFSPGRTYEQYF. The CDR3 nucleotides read TGTGCCAGCAGCTTTAGTCCCGGGAGAACCTACGAGCAGTACTTC.

DNA for the CDR3: TGTGCCAGCAGCCAAGATCGCGGGGTGAACACCGGGGAGCTGTTTTTT. It yields the protein CASSQDRGVNTGELFF. V is TRBV3-1 (or the pseudogene TRBV3-2) and J is TRBJ2-2; possibly TRBD2 for D (6 bases). The V gene's germline CDR1 is LGHDT and CDR2 YNNKEL (reference sequence). This CDR3 is 16 amino acids long. Trimming removed 0 bases at V and 1 base at J, with 9 bases between.

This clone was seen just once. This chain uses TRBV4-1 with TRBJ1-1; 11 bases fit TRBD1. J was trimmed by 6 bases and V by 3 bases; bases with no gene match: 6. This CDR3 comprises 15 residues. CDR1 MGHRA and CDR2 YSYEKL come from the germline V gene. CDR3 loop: CASSHLGQGAAEAFF. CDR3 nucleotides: TGCGCCAGCAGCCACCTTGGACAGGGGGCCGCTGAAGCTTTCTTT.

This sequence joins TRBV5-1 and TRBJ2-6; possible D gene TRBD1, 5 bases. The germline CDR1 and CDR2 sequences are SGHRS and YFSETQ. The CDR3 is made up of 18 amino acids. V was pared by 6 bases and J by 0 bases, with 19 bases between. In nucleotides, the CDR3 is TGCGCCAGCACCAGTACAGGCTCCTACCTCTCTGGGGCCAACGTCCTGACTTTC. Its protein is CASTSTGSYLSGANVLTF.

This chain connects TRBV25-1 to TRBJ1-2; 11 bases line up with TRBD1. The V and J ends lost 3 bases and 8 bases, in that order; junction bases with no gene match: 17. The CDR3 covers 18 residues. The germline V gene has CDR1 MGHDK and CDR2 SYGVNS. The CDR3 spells CASSDPRTGGAGTNGYTF. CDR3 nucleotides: TGTGCCAGCAGTGATCCTAGGACAGGGGGCGCAGGCACTAACGGCTACACCTTC.